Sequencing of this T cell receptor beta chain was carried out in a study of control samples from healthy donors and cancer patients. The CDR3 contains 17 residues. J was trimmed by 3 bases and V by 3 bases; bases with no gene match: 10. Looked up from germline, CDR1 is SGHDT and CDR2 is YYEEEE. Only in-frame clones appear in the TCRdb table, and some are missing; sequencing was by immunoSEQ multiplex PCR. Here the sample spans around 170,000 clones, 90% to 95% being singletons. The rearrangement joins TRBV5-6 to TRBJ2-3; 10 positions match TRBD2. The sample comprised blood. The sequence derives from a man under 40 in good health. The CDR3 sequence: CASSSLSGGTWTDTQYF. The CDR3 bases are TGTGCCAGCAGCTCCCTTAGCGGGGGGACGTGGACAGATACGCAGTATTTT.